Below are 24 T cell receptor beta chains sequenced from a single sample in a study of monozygotic twins with inflammatory bowel disease. TCRdb reprocessed the 5' RACE reads, with one entry per CDR3 protein and no DNA. The sample yields around 150,000 distinct CDR3 sequences, of which the top ten take up roughly 2.3%. The sequencing input was blood. These receptors all come from a human donor with ulcerative colitis or Crohn's disease, or a healthy co-twin of an affected twin (not recorded which).

CDR3 loop: CASSLGPESDEQYF. The chain carries TRBV5-1 and TRBJ2-7; the TCRdb call, TRBD2, lacks DNA for checking. Per the germline V gene, CDR1 is SGHRS and CDR2 is YFSETQ. The length of the CDR3 is 14 residues.

This sequence joins TRBV5-1 and TRBJ2-7; TCRdb's D call of TRBD1 is untestable without DNA. CDR3 length: 15 residues. CDR1 is SGHRS and CDR2 is YFSETQ in the germline V gene. The CDR3 is CASSSSGTGVYEQYF.

The chain has TRBV7-2 and TRBJ1-1. The germline gives CDR1 SGHTA, CDR2 FQGNSA. CDR3 size: 14 residues. The CDR3 spells CASSFTILNTEAFF.

The chain combines TRBV2 with TRBJ1-1; TCRdb picks TRBD1, but there is no DNA to check that call. Germline V gives CDR1 SNHLY, CDR2 FYNNEI. This CDR3 has 14 residues. CDR3 sequence reads: CASIPGQGITEAFF.

The gene calls are TRBV28 and TRBJ2-4; TCRdb proposes TRBD2, but this gene call is untestable without DNA. The V gene's germline CDR1 is MDHEN and CDR2 SYDVKM. This CDR3 region has 17 residues. CDR3 in amino acids: CASSLSGTSGAKNIQYF. Full variable domain (outside the CDR3, taken from reference TRBV28 and TRBJ2-4): DVKVTQSSRYLVKRTGEKVFLECVQDMDHENMFWYRQDPGLGLRLIYFSYDVKMKEKGDIPEGYSVSREKKERFSLILESASTNQTSMYLCASSLSGTSGAKNIQYFGAGTRLSVL.

The chain uses TRBV6-2 or TRBV6-3 and TRBJ2-1; the TCRdb call, TRBD2, lacks DNA for checking. This CDR3 has 16 residues. Germline CDR1 MNHEY, CDR2 SVGEGT. The CDR3 reads CASSYNSGGRYNEQFF.

The rearrangement uses TRBV4-3 and TRBJ2-6; TCRdb's D call of TRBD1 is untestable without DNA. This CDR3 region has 17 residues. The germline V gene has CDR1 LGHNA and CDR2 YSLEER. The CDR3 protein is CASSQEGGRSGANVLTF.

V gene TRBV7-2 combines with J gene TRBJ1-2; with no DNA, the TCRdb D assignment of TRBD1 cannot be verified. Germline V gene sequence: CDR1 SGHTA, CDR2 FQGNSA. This CDR3 is 12 amino acids long. CDR3 protein: CASSLGLGPGGF.

The J gene is TRBJ2-7, the V gene TRBV5-1; no DNA is available, so the TRBD1 call from TCRdb remains unchecked. Germline V gene sequence: CDR1 SGHRS, CDR2 YFSETQ. The CDR3 contains 14 residues. The CDR3: CASSLRQGLDEQYF.

The chain couples TRBV5-5 to TRBJ2-7. This CDR3 has 14 residues. Germline CDR1 reads SGHKS; CDR2 reads YYEKEE (reference sequence). CDR3 sequence: CASSPRHETYEQYF.

V usage is TRBV7-9 and J usage is TRBJ2-1; TCRdb picks TRBD1, but there is no DNA to check that call. This CDR3 is 13 amino acids long. The germline gives CDR1 SEHNR, CDR2 FQNEAQ (reference sequence). The CDR3 region is CASSPSEGVEQFF.

The CDR3 region is CASSLSWEAGGVYEQYF. This chain uses TRBV27 with TRBJ2-7; lacking DNA, the TRBD2 call made by TCRdb goes unchecked. CDR1 and CDR2 (germline): MNHEY, SMNVEV (reference sequence). This CDR3 comprises 17 residues.

The rearrangement uses TRBV20-1 and TRBJ1-5; the TRBD1 assignment by TCRdb is unverifiable without DNA. There are 13 residues in the CDR3. The germline V gene has CDR1 DFQATT and CDR2 SNEGSKA (reference sequence). The chain's CDR3 is CSATGQVNQPQHF.

The V call is TRBV5-1, the J call TRBJ2-2; the D call from TCRdb, TRBD2, cannot be confirmed without DNA. The germline V gene encodes CDR1 SGHRS and CDR2 YFSETQ. This CDR3 spans 15 amino acids. The CDR3 here is CASSWGTSAIGELFF.

This chain's CDR3 is CASNRLAGGTDTQYF. This rearrangement joins TRBV6-1 to TRBJ2-3; TCRdb gives TRBD2 as the D gene, but with no DNA this cannot be confirmed. The CDR3 sequence is 15 residues long. Germline V lookup: CDR1 MNHNS, CDR2 SASEGT.

The chain recombines TRBV5-1 with TRBJ2-1; TCRdb reports TRBD2, a call that lacks DNA to check it against. The CDR3 has 18 residues. Germline CDR1 and CDR2: SGHRS and YFSETQ. CDR3 region: CASGFRTSGRGDKNEQFF.

The chain couples TRBV19 to TRBJ2-6. Looked up from germline, CDR1 is LNHDA and CDR2 is SQIVND (reference sequence). The CDR3 covers 16 residues. CDR3: CASSINGGSGANVLTF.

This chain uses TRBV18 with TRBJ1-3; TCRdb's D call, TRBD1, is unchecked because there is no DNA. CDR3 size: 18 residues. CDR1 and CDR2 (germline): KGHSH, LQKENI. This chain's CDR3 is CASSPGLGQGSSGNTIYF.

The chain employs TRBV3-1 and TRBJ2-5; TCRdb calls TRBD2, which cannot be checked without DNA. This CDR3 is 19 amino acids long. Germline lookup yields CDR1 LGHDT and CDR2 YNNKEL (reference sequence). CDR3 in amino acids: CASSQESWASGGAGETQYF.

The CDR3 is CASSQARLAGANEQFF. The V and J genes are TRBV3-1 and TRBJ2-1; no DNA is available, so the TRBD2 call from TCRdb remains unchecked. Germline V gene data show CDR1 as LGHDT and CDR2 as YNNKEL (reference sequence). The CDR3 is made up of 16 amino acids.

The CDR3 loop is CASTKQTYDLLTDTQYF. J is TRBJ2-3 and V is TRBV7-9; TCRdb outputs TRBD2, but without DNA this stays unchecked. Germline V gives CDR1 SEHNR, CDR2 FQNEAQ (reference sequence). CDR3 size: 17 residues.

The chain uses TRBV20-1 and TRBJ2-5. CDR1 and CDR2 from the germline V gene are DFQATT and SNEGSKA (reference sequence). The CDR3 runs to 15 residues. This chain's CDR3 is CSARDPQDLQETQYF.

This rearrangement joins TRBV6-4 to TRBJ1-6. The CDR3 contains 14 residues. Germline assignment: CDR1 MRHNA and CDR2 SNTAGT. The CDR3 spells CASRDTSYNSPLHF.

The chain links TRBV12-3 or TRBV12-4 to TRBJ1-6. There are 17 residues in the CDR3. CDR3 residues: CASSLGSGGSYNSPLHF.